The clone carrying this T cell receptor beta chain was observed a few times. Its antigen is unknown. The data were produced by immunoSEQ multiplex PCR, yet TCRdb's version contains in-frame clones alone and is incomplete. Of approximately 2,300 clones in the sample, 20% to 25% are singletons; the top ten hold roughly 20%. The data were taken from a study of sequential checkpoint blockade in melanoma. Overall study context: Twenty-two patients had matched tumor biopsies before treatment and at week 13 after nivolumab or ipilimumab alone. Study-wide results and limits: Tumor T-cell fraction and clonality correlated with PD-L1 and CD8+ counts.

There are 13 residues in the CDR3. Germline V gives CDR1 MDHEN, CDR2 SYDVKM. Trimming took 7 bases from V and 9 from J; bases not matched to a gene: 7. Stated treatment: randomized to nivolumab then ipilimumab (arm A) or the reverse (arm B). This TCR derives from a human donor with melanoma. V and J are TRBV28 and TRBJ1-5, with 9 bases identical to TRBD1. The specimen comprised tumor tissue (inferred from file names), sampled from a patient given nivolumab and ipilimumab in sequence. The CDR3 here is CASTGTGLRPQHF. The CDR3 DNA is TGTGCCAGCACCGGGACAGGGCTGCGGCCCCAGCATTTT.